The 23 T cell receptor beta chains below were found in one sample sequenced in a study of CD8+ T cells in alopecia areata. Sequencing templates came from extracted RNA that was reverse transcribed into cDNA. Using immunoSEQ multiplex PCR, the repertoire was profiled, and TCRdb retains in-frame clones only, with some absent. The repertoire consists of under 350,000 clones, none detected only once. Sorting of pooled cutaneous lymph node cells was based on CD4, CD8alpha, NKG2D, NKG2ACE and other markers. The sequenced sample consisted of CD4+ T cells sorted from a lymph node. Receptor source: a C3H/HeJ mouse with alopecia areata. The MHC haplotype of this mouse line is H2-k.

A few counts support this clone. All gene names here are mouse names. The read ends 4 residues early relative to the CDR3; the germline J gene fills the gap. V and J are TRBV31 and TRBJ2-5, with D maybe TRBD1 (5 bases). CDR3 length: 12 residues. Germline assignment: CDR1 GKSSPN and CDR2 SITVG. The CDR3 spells CAWSSRGDTQYF. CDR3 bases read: TGTGCCTGGAGTTCAAGGGGAGAC. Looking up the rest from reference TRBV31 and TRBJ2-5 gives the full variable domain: AQTIHQWPVAEIKAVGSPLSLGCTIKGKSSPNLYWYWQATGGTLQQLFYSITVGQVESVVQLNLSASRPKDDQFILSTEKLLLSHSGFYLCAWSSRGDTQYFGPGTRLLVL.

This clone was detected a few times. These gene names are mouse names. This chain's CDR3 is CASSLHRVDTGQLYF. CDR3 bases read: TGTGCCAGCAGCCTACACAGGGTGGACACCGGG. This chain uses TRBV19 with TRBJ2-2; a possible D gene is TRBD1 (6 bases). Read coverage stops 4 residues before the CDR3 terminus; the germline J gene supplies the remainder. This CDR3 has 15 residues. V lost 5 bases and J lost 3, with 14 bases in between. Germline V lookup: CDR1 FNHDT, CDR2 SITEND (reference sequence).

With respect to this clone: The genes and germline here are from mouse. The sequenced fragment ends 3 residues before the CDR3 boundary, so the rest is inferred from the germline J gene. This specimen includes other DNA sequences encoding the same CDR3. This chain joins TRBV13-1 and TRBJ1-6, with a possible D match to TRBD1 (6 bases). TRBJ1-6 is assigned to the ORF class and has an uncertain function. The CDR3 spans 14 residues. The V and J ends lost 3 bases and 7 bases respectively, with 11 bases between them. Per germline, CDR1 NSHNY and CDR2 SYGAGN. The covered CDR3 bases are TGTGCCAGCAGTGGCGGACAGACAAATTCGCCC. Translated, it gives CASSGGQTNSP. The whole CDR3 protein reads CASSGGQTNSPLYF.

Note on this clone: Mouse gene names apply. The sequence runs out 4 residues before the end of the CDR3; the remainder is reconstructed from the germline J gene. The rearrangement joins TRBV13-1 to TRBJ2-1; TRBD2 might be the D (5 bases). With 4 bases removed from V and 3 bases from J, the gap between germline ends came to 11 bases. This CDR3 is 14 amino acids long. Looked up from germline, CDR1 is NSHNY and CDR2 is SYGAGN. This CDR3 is CASSWGGGYAEQFF. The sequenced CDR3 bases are TGTGCCAGCAGTTGGGGAGGAGGCTATGCT.

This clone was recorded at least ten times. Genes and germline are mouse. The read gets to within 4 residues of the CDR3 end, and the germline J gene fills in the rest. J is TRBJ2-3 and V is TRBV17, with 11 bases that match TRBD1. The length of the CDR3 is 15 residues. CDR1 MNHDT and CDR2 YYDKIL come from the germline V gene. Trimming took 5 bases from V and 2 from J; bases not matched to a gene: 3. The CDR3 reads CASSWTGGDAETLYF. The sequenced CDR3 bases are TGTGCTAGCAGTTGGACAGGGGGCGATGCAGAA.

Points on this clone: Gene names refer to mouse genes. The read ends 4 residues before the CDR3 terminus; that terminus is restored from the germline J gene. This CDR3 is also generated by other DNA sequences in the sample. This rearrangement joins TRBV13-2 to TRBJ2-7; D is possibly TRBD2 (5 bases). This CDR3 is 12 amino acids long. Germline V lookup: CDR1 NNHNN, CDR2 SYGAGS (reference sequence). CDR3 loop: CASGDPGYEQYF. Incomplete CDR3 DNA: TGTGCCAGCGGTGATCCTGGGTAT.

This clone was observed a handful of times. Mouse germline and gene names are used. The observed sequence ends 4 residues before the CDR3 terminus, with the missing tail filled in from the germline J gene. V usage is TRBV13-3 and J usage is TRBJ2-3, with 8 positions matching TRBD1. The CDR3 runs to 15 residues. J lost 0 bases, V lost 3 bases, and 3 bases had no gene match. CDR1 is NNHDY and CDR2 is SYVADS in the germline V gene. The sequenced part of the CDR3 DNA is TGTGCCAGCAGTGGCCGGGACAGGAGTGCAGAA. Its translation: CASSGRDRSAE. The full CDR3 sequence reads CASSGRDRSAETLYF.

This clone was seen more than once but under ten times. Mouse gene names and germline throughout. The CDR3 here is CASSADRGSYEQYF. CDR3 DNA (partial): TGTGCCAGCAGTGCGGACAGGGGCTCCTAT. The rearrangement links TRBV13-1 to TRBJ2-7; 9 bases map to TRBD1. The CDR3 end is not reached by the read, which stops 4 residues before it; the germline J gene fills it in. CDR1 is NSHNY, CDR2 SYGAGN, per germline. The V segment lost 3 bases and the J segment 0 bases; nucleotides outside the gene matches: 1. This CDR3 has 14 amino acids.

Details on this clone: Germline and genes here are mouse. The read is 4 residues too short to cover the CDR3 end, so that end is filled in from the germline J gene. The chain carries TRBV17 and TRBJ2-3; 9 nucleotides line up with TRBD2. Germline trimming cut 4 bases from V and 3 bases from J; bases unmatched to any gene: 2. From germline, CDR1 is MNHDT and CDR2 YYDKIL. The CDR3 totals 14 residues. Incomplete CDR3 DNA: TGTGCTAGCAGTAATGGGGGGGCGGCAGAA. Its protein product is CASSNGGAAE. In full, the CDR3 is CASSNGGAAETLYF.

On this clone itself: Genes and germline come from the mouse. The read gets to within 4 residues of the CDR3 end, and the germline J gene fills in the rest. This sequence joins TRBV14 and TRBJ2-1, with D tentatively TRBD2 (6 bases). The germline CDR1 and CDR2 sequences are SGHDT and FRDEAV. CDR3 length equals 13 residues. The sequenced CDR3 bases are TGTGCCAGCAGTTTCGGGGGGAGGGCT. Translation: CASSFGGRA. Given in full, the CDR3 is CASSFGGRAEQFF. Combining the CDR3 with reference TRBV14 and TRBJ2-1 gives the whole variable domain EAGVTQSPRYAVLQEGQAVSFWCDPISGHDTLYWYQQPRDQGPQLLVYFRDEAVIDNSQLPSDRFSAVRPKGTNSTLKIQSAKQGDTATYLCASSFGGRAEQFFGPGTRLTVL.

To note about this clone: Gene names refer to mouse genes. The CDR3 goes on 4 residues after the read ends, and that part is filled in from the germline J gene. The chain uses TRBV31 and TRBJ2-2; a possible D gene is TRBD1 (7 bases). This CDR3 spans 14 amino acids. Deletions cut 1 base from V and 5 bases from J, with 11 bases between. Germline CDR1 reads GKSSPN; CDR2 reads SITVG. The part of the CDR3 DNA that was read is TGTGCCTGGAGTCAGGGGGCCGCTACCGGG. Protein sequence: CAWSQGAATG. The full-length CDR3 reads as CAWSQGAATGQLYF.

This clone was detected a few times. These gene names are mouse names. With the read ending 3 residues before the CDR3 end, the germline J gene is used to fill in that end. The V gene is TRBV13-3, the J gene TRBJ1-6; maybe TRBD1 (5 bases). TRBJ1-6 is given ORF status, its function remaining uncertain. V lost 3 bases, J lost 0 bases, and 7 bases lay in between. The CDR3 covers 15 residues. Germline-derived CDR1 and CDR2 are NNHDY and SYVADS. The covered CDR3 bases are TGTGCCAGCAGTGCCGACAGTTCCTATAATTCGCCC. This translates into CASSADSSYNSP. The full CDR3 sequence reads CASSADSSYNSPLYF.

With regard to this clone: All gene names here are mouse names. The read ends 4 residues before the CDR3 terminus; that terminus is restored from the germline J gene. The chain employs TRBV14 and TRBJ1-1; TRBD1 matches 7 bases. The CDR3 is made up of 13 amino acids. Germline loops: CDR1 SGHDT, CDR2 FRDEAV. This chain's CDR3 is CASSPGGAGEVFF. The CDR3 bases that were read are TGTGCCAGCAGTCCAGGGGGGGCTGGA.

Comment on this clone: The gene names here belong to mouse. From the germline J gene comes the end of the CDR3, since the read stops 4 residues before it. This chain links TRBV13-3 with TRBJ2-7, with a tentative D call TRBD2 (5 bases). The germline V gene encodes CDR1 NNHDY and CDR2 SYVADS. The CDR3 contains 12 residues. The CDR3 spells CASRELGYEQYF. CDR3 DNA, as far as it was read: TGTGCCAGCAGGGAGTTGGGGTAT.

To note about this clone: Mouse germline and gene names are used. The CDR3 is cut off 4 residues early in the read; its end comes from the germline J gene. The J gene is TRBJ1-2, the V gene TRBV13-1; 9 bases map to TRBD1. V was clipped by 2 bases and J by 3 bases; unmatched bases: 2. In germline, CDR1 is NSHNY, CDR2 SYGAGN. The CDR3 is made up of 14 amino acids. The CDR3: CASSETGGDSDYTF. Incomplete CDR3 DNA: TGTGCCAGCAGTGAAACAGGGGGCGACTCC.

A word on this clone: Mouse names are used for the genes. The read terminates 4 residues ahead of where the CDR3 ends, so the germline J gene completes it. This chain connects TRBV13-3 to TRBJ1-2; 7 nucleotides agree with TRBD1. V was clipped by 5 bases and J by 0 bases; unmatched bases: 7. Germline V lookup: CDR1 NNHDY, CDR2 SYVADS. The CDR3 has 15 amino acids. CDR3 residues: CASRSRQGANSDYTF. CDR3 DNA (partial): TGTGCCAGCAGGTCCCGACAGGGCGCAAACTCC.

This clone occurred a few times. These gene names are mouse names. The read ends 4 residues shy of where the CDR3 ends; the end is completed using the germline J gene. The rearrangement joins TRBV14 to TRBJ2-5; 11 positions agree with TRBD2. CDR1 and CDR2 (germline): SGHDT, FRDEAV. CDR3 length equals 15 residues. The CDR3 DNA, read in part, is TGTGCCAGCAGTTTCTGGACTGGGGGGATCGAC. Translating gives CASSFWTGGID. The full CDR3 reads CASSFWTGGIDTQYF.

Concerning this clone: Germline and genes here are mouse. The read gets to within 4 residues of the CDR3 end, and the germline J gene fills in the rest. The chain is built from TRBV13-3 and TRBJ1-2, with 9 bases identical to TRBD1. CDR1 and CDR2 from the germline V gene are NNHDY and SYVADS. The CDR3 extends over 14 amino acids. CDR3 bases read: TGTGCCAGCAGTGAGGGACAGGGAGAATCC. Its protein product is CASSEGQGES. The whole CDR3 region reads CASSEGQGESDYTF.

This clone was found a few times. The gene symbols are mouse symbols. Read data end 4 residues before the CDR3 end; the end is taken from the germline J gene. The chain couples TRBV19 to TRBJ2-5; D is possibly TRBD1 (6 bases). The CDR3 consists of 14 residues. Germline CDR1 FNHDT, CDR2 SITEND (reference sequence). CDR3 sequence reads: CASSIGRGGDTQYF. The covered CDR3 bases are TGTGCCAGCAGTATAGGCAGGGGTGGGGAC.

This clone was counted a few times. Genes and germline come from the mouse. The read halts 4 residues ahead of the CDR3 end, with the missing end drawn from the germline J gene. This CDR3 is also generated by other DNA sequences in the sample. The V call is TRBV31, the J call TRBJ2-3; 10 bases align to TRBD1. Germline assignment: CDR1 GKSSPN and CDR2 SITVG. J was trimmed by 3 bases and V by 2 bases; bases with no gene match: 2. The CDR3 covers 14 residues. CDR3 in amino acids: CAWSGGQGAETLYF. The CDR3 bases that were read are TGTGCCTGGAGTGGGGGACAGGGGGCAGAA.

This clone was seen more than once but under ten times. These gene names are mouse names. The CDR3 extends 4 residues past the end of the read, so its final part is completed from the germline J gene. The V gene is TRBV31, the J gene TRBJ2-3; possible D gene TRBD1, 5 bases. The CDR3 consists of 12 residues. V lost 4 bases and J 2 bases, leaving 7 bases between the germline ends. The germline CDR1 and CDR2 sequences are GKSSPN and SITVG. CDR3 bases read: TGTGCCTGGATCAGGGATGCAGAA. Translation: CAWIRDAE. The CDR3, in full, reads CAWIRDAETLYF. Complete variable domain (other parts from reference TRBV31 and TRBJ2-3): AQTIHQWPVAEIKAVGSPLSLGCTIKGKSSPNLYWYWQATGGTLQQLFYSITVGQVESVVQLNLSASRPKDDQFILSTEKLLLSHSGFYLCAWIRDAETLYFGSGTRLTVL.

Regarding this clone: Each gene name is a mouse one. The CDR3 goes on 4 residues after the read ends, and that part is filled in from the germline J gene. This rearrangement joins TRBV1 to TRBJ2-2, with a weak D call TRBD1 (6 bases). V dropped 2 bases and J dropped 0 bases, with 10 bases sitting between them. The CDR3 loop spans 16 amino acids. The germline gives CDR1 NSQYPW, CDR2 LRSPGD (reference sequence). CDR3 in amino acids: CTCSARDTTNTGQLYF. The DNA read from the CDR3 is TGCACCTGCAGTGCAAGGGACACAACAAACACCGGG.

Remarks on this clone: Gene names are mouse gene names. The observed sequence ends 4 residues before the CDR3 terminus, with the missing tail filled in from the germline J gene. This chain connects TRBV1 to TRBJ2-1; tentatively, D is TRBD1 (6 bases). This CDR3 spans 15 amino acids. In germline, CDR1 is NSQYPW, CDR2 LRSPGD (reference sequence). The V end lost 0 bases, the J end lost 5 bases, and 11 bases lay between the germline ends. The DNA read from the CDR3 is TGCACCTGCAGTGCAGATGGGGCAGGGGATGCT. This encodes CTCSADGAGDA. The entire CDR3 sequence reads CTCSADGAGDAEQFF. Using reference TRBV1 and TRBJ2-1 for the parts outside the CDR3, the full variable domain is VTLLEQNPRWRLVPRGQAVNLRCILKNSQYPWMSWYQQDLQKQLQWLFTLRSPGDKEVKSLPGADYLATRVTDTELRLQVANMSQGRTLYCTCSADGAGDAEQFFGPGTRLTVL.